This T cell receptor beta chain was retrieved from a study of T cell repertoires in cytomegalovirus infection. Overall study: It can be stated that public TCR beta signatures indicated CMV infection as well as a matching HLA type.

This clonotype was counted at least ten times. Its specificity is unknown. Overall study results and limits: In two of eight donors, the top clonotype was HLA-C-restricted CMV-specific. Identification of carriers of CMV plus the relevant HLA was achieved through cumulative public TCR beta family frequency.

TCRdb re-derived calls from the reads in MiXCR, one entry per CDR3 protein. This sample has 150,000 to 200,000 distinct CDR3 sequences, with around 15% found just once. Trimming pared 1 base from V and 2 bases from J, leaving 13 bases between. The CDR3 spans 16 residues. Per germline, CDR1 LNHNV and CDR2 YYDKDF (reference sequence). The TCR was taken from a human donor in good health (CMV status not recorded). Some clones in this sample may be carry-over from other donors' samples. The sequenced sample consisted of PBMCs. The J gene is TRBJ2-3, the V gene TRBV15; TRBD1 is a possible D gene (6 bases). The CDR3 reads CATSRGPGHLTDTQYF. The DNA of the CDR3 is TGTGCCACCAGCAGAGGACCGGGACACCTCACAGATACGCAGTATTTT. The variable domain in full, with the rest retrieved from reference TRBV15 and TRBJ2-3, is DAMVIQNPRYQVTQFGKPVTLSCSQTLNHNVMYWYQQKSSQAPKLLFHYYDKDFNNEADTPDNFQSRRPNTSFCFLDIRSPGLGDTAMYLCATSRGPGHLTDTQYFGPGTRLTVL.